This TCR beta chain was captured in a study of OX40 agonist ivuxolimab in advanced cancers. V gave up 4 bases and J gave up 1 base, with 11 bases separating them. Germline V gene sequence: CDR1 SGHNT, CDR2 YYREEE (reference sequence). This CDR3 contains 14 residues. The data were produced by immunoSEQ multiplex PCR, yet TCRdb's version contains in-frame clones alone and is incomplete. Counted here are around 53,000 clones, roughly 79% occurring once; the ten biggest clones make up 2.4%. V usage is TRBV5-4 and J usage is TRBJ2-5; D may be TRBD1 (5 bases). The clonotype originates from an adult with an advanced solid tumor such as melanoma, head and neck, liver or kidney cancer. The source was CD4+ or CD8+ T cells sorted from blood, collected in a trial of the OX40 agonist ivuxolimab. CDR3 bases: TGTGCCAGCAGCCAAACAGGATCCCAAGAGACCCAGTACTTC. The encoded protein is CASSQTGSQETQYF.